This T cell receptor (beta chain) was obtained from a study of blood T cell repertoires in COVID-19. Overall study context: Samples taken during acute and convalescent COVID-19 were collected in the United States, Italy and Spain. From T cells, B-cell-depleted T cells, or PBMCs came the material, which was cDNA or gDNA.

V gave up 4 bases and J gave up 5 bases, with 12 bases separating them. Germline values: CDR1 SGHDT, CDR2 YYEEEE. The CDR3 has 13 amino acids. Authors' analysis steps: Nucleated cell counts were estimated from reference gene primer amplification. Profiled with immunoSEQ multiplex PCR; TCRdb holds only in-frame clones, not every one. V and J calls and clone size are those listed in that table; D and trimming were worked out from the DNA. The sample lists 300,000 to 400,000 clones, about 90% occurring once. This TCR was recovered from a woman aged 45 to 65 who had recovered from COVID-19. Sample: peripheral blood. The gene calls are TRBV5-6 and TRBJ2-5; D is possibly TRBD2 (6 bases). CDR3 sequence reads: CASSRGVGETQYF. The CDR3 nucleotides read TGTGCCAGCAGCCGCGGGGTTGGGGAGACCCAGTACTTC. The full variable domain, in which reference TRBV5-6 and TRBJ2-5 provide the parts outside the CDR3, is DAGVTQSPTHLIKTRGQQVTLRCSPKSGHDTVSWYQQALGQGPQFIFQYYEEEERQRGNFPDRFSGHQFPNYSSELNVNALLLGDSALYLCASSRGVGETQYFGPGTRLLVL.